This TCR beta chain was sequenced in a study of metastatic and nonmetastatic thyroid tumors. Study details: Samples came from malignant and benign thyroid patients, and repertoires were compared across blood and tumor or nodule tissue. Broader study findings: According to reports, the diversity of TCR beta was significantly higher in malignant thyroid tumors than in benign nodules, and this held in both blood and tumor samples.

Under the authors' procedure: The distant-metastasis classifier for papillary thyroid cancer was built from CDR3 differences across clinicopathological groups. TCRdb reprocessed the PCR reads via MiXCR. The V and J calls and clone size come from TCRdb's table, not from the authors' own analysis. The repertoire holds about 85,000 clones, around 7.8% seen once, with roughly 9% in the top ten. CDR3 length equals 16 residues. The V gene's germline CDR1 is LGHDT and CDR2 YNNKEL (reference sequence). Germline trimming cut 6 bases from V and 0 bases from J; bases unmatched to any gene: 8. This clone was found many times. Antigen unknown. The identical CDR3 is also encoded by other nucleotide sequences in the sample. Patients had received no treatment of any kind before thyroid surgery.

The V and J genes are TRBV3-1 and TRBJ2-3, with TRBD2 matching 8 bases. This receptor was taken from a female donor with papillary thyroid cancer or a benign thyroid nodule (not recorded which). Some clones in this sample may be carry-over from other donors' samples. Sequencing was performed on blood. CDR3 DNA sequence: TGTGCCAGCAGATCAGGCGGGGGGTTTAGCACAGATACGCAGTATTTT. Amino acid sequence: CASRSGGGFSTDTQYF.